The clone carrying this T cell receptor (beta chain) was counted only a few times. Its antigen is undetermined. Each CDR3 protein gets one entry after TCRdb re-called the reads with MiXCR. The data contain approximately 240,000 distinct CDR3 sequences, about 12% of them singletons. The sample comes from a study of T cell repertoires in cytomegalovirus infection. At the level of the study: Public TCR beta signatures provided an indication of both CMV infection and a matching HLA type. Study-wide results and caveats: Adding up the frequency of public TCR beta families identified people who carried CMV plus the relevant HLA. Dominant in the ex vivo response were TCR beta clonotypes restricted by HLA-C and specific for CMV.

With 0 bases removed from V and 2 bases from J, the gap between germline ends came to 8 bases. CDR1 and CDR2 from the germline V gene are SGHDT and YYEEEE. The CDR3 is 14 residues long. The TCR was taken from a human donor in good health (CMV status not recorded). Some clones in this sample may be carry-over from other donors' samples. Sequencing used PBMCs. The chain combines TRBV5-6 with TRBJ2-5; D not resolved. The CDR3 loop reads CASSLVSIQETQYF. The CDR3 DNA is TGTGCCAGCAGCTTGGTGTCTATTCAAGAGACCCAGTACTTC.